Listed below are T cell receptor beta chains from one sample, sequenced in a study of blood T cells in healthy people across ages. MiXCR was run by TCRdb on the 5' RACE reads, yielding one entry per CDR3 protein. The sample lists hundreds of thousands of distinct CDR3 sequences, approximately 30% occurring once. The sequenced material came from blood. These receptors all stem from an elderly woman in good health. Each CDR3 is given with its conserved first and last residue. The D gene is left open where the match is weak. Clone size is stated in some rows and not others, as once, few, many or a class when expanded.

clone_size d_call j_call v_call cdr3_nt cdr3_aa
few - TRBJ1-5 TRBV20-1 TGCAGTGCTAGGAAGGGTGGGGGCAATCAGCCCCAGCATTTT CSARKGGGNQPQHF
- TRBD1 TRBJ1-2 TRBV9 TGTGCCAGCAGCGCCACAGGGGGCTCTAACTATGGCTACACCTTC CASSATGGSNYGYTF
many - TRBJ1-2 TRBV11-2 TGTGCCAGCAGCTTAGGAACACAGGTTAACTATGGCTACACCTTC CASSLGTQVNYGYTF
few - TRBJ2-6 TRBV10-2 TGCGCCAGCAGTGCGGCGGAGCTGATTCCTGGGGCCAACGTCCTGACTTTC CASSAAELIPGANVLTF
- - TRBJ2-7 TRBV5-1 TGCGCCAGCAGCTCCTTGACCTCCTACGAGCAGTACTTC CASSSLTSYEQYF
many - TRBJ2-7 TRBV20-1 TGCAGTGCTTTGGCCCCCAGCGGGCTATACGAGCAGTACTTC CSALAPSGLYEQYF
many - TRBJ1-2 TRBV5-1 TGCGCCAGCAGAGCCCAGGGCCGAGGGGACTATGGCTACACCTTC CASRAQGRGDYGYTF
many - TRBJ1-2 TRBV20-1 TGCAGCGCTTCCGGACAGCTCTATGGCTACACCTTC CSASGQLYGYTF
- TRBD1 TRBJ1-5 TRBV20-1 TGCAGTGCTGCCCCCGGGCAGGGGGATCAGCCCCAGCATTTT CSAAPGQGDQPQHF
many TRBD2 TRBJ2-1 TRBV29-1 TGCAGCGTCCAGCGGGGGATCAATGAGCAGTTCTTC CSVQRGINEQFF
many - TRBJ2-4 TRBV30 TGTGCCTGGAGTGCCTCCTTAGCGACCAAAAACATTCAGTACTTC CAWSASLATKNIQYF
- - TRBJ2-7 TRBV7-9 TGTGCCAGCAGTGACTCGCCTCGCGAGCAGTACTTC CASSDSPREQYF
few - TRBJ1-1 TRBV9 TGTGCCAGCAGCTTAAAGTCCGGGGCACTGAACACTGAAGCTTTCTTT CASSLKSGALNTEAFF
- TRBD1 TRBJ2-7 TRBV4-3 TGCGCCAGCAGCCGAACGACAGGGCCCCACGAGCAGTACTTC CASSRTTGPHEQYF
many - TRBJ2-1 TRBV3-1 TGTGCCAGCAGCGTGGGCCCCACGGGGAATGAGCAGTTCTTC CASSVGPTGNEQFF
many - TRBJ2-5 TRBV7-9 TGTGCCAGCAGCTTATCTAGAGGGGTAGAGGAAGAGACCCAGTACTTC CASSLSRGVEEETQYF
many - TRBJ2-6 TRBV7-9 TGTGCCAGCAGCTTTACCCGTTCAACTGGGGCCAACGTCCTGACTTTC CASSFTRSTGANVLTF
- TRBD1 TRBJ1-4 TRBV20-1 TGCAGTGCGCAGTCCGGGACAGCCCAAGAAAAACTGTTTTTT CSAQSGTAQEKLFF
- - TRBJ2-2 TRBV29-1 TGCAGCGTCCGAGCCACACTGAACACCGGGGAGCTGTTTTTT CSVRATLNTGELFF
once - TRBJ2-3 TRBV20-1 TGCAGTGCCCTGTTAACTCTCGGGCCAAACACAGATACGCAGTATTTT CSALLTLGPNTDTQYF
few - TRBJ1-1 TRBV25-1 TGTGCCAGCAGTCCGGTGGGGGTAGGCACTGAAGCTTTCTTT CASSPVGVGTEAFF
many - TRBJ2-7 TRBV6-2/TRBV6-3 TGTGCCAGCAGTAATGACGGGGTGGCCTACGAGCAGTACTTC CASSNDGVAYEQYF
many - TRBJ1-1 TRBV29-1 TGCAGCATAAGGACCGGGGGGACTGAAGCTTTCTTT CSIRTGGTEAFF
- TRBD1 TRBJ2-1 TRBV25-1 TGTGCCAGCAGTCTCACCAGGTCGGGACAGGGGTTGAATGAGCAGTTCTTC CASSLTRSGQGLNEQFF
many - TRBJ1-5 TRBV5-6 TGTGCCAGCAGTTTTGGAGGTCAGCCCCAGCATTTT CASSFGGQPQHF
- - TRBJ2-1 TRBV29-1 TGCAGCGTTGAAAGACGGGACAATGAGCAGTTCTTC CSVERRDNEQFF
few - TRBJ2-3 TRBV20-1 TGCAGTGCGCGGAACAAAGTGTTCGGGGCAGATACGCAGTATTTT CSARNKVFGADTQYF
- - TRBJ2-5 TRBV7-2 TGTGCCAGCAGCTCAGTGGGACGAGGTTCAAATAAAGAGACCCAGTACTTC CASSSVGRGSNKETQYF
many - TRBJ2-3 TRBV4-3 TGCGCCAGCAGCCAGGGGGCCCGGGACACAGATACGCAGTATTTT CASSQGARDTDTQYF
few - TRBJ1-3 TRBV20-1 TGCAGTGCTAGAGGGGACAAGAGCTCTGGAAACACCATATATTTT CSARGDKSSGNTIYF
- - TRBJ1-1 TRBV19 TGTGCCAGTAGACCTTCCCCGGGGCAGAACACTGAAGCTTTCTTT CASRPSPGQNTEAFF
- - TRBJ2-3 TRBV6-5 TGTGCCAGCAGCTTAGACCAGGTCCCGCAGTATTTT CASSLDQVPQYF
- - TRBJ1-2 TRBV7-2 TGTGCCAGCAGCCCCAACAAGCTCGACTATGGCTACACCTTC CASSPNKLDYGYTF
many TRBD1 TRBJ2-5 TRBV20-1 TGCAGTTCGTTAGGACAGGGGGCTGCAGAGACCCAGTACTTC CSSLGQGAAETQYF
- TRBD2 TRBJ2-1 TRBV7-9 TGTGCCAGCCCAAAGCGGGAGGACCCCTACAATGAGCAGTTCTTC CASPKREDPYNEQFF
many - TRBJ2-3 TRBV11-2 TGTGCCAGCAGCTTAGGACAGGTCCCGGCAGATACGCAGTATTTT CASSLGQVPADTQYF
many - TRBJ2-7 TRBV27 TGTGCCAGCAGTTTACGGCAGGGCCCCTACGAGCAGTACTTC CASSLRQGPYEQYF
- TRBD1 TRBJ1-1 TRBV7-9 TGTGCCAGCAGCTTAGGGTCAGGGGGAGACACTGAAGCTTTCTTT CASSLGSGGDTEAFF
- TRBD1 TRBJ2-1 TRBV2 TGTGCCAGCAGTGGGGACAGCAATGAGCAGTTCTTC CASSGDSNEQFF
many - TRBJ2-5 TRBV7-8 TGTGCCAGCAGGCCTTTACAGGGAACGGAGACCCAGTACTTC CASRPLQGTETQYF
many TRBD1 TRBJ1-2 TRBV7-9 TGTGCCAGCAGCTTATCTTTCGTAACAGGGGAAATGCTTAACTATGGCTACACCTTC CASSLSFVTGEMLNYGYTF
- TRBD1 TRBJ2-7 TRBV4-3 TGCGCCAGCAGCCAGGACATCACGGGACAGTCCCCCTACGAGCAGTACTTC CASSQDITGQSPYEQYF
many TRBD1 TRBJ2-7 TRBV7-2 TGTGCCAGCAGCCGAGGGGGCTGGTCCTACGAGCAGTACTTC CASSRGGWSYEQYF
- TRBD1 TRBJ1-1 TRBV7-3 TGTGCCAGCAGCTTATATCAGGGGGTGAACACTGAAGCTTTCTTT CASSLYQGVNTEAFF
- - TRBJ1-2 TRBV7-3 TGTGCCAGCAGCATAGACGGGGGGGGCAACTATGGCTACACCTTC CASSIDGGGNYGYTF
many TRBD1 TRBJ2-1 TRBV25-1 TGTGCCAGCAGTGAATATGGACAGGGGGCCTCCAATGAGCAGTTCTTC CASSEYGQGASNEQFF
- - TRBJ2-7 TRBV11-2 TGTGCCAGCAGCTTCTCTGGGTTCTACGAGCAGTACTTC CASSFSGFYEQYF
- - TRBJ1-6 TRBV7-2 TGTGCCAGCAGCTCCAAGCCAGGGGTTTATTCACCCCTCCACTTT CASSSKPGVYSPLHF
many TRBD2 TRBJ2-1 TRBV4-1 TGCGCCAGCAGCCAAGATCTAGCGGTACCATACAATGAGCAGTTCTTC CASSQDLAVPYNEQFF
many - TRBJ2-3 TRBV7-2 TGTGCCAGCAGCCCAAACGGTAACAGGGATACGCAGTATTTT CASSPNGNRDTQYF